This is a list of T cell receptor beta chains from one sample in a study of T-cell memory formation after mild COVID-19. From the 5' RACE reads, TCRdb called clonotypes with MiXCR, one entry per CDR3 protein. The table includes roughly 150,000 distinct CDR3 sequences, approximately 26% detected once. Sequencing was done on a sample of PBMCs or a T cell subset sorted from them (not recorded which). The receptors here all came from an adult woman who had mild COVID-19 (a few samples of this study predate the infection). Cell type and time point are not known. Each CDR3 is given with its conserved first and last residue. The D gene is left open where the match is weak. Only some rows state a clone size, as once, few, many or a class for expanded clones.

TRBJ2-4	TRBD1	few	TRBV5-6	CASSLRARDSGLLAKNIQYF	TGTGCCAGCAGCTTGAGGGCCCGGGACAGCGGACTCCTAGCCAAAAACATTCAGTACTTC
TRBJ2-2	NA	many	TRBV5-1	CASSPGMNTGELFF	TGCGCCAGCAGCCCAGGAATGAACACCGGGGAGCTGTTTTTT
TRBJ2-2	NA	NA	TRBV12-5	CASGFQRAGELFF	TGTGCTAGTGGTTTTCAGAGGGCCGGGGAGCTGTTTTTT
TRBJ2-1	NA	NA	TRBV29-1	CSVDVRNEQFF	TGCAGCGTTGACGTGAGGAATGAGCAGTTCTTC
TRBJ2-7	NA	NA	TRBV24-1	CATTTVAYEQYF	TGTGCCACCACCACAGTTGCCTACGAGCAGTACTTC
TRBJ2-7	TRBD1	NA	TRBV12-3/TRBV12-4	CASSLGDRVTYF	TGTGCCAGCAGTTTAGGGGACAGGGTAACGTACTTC
TRBJ2-7	TRBD1	NA	TRBV9	CASSASSGTGVYEQYF	TGTGCCAGCAGCGCGTCATCCGGGACAGGGGTCTACGAGCAGTACTTC
TRBJ2-7	TRBD1	few	TRBV20-1	CSARFEGAEQYF	TGCAGTGCTAGGTTTGAGGGGGCAGAGCAGTACTTC
TRBJ1-2	TRBD1	NA	TRBV4-1	CASSQGQGNFYGYTF	TGCGCCAGCAGCCAGGGACAGGGTAATTTCTATGGCTACACCTTC
TRBJ2-7	TRBD1	NA	TRBV20-1	CSARDWETGDYEQYF	TGCAGTGCTAGAGATTGGGAGACAGGGGACTACGAGCAGTACTTC
TRBJ2-5	NA	NA	TRBV5-5	CASSPWDLPGPSYQETQYF	TGTGCCAGCAGCCCGTGGGACCTACCGGGACCGTCGTACCAAGAGACCCAGTACTTC
TRBJ2-1	TRBD2	NA	TRBV24-1	CATSDSNLLADEQFF	TGTGCCACCAGTGATTCGAATCTTCTAGCGGACGAGCAGTTCTTC
TRBJ2-7	TRBD1	NA	TRBV5-1	CASSLGQGYDEQYF	TGCGCCAGCAGTCTAGGACAGGGGTACGACGAGCAGTACTTC
TRBJ2-7	TRBD2	NA	TRBV4-3	CASSPRRAGGPVNEQYF	TGCGCCAGCAGCCCTCGGAGAGCGGGAGGGCCCGTAAACGAGCAGTACTTC
TRBJ1-5	NA	NA	TRBV24-1	CATGSGPSADQPQHF	TGTGCCACCGGGAGCGGCCCCTCGGCCGATCAGCCCCAGCATTTT
TRBJ1-2	NA	NA	TRBV5-1	CASSLAVSGDGYTF	TGCGCCAGCAGCTTGGCCGTATCAGGGGATGGCTACACCTTC
TRBJ2-7	NA	NA	TRBV29-1	CSVGGGAYEQYF	TGCAGCGTTGGTGGCGGGGCCTACGAGCAGTACTTC
TRBJ2-2	TRBD1	few	TRBV7-6	CASSLGQGPAGELFF	TGTGCCAGCAGCTTGGGACAGGGTCCAGCCGGGGAGCTGTTTTTT
TRBJ1-5	TRBD1	few	TRBV7-9	CASSVGTASNQPQHF	TGTGCCAGCAGCGTTGGGACAGCCAGCAATCAGCCCCAGCATTTT
TRBJ2-3	NA	NA	TRBV3-1	CASSQEGVGLDTQYF	TGTGCCAGCAGCCAAGAGGGGGTCGGCTTGGATACGCAGTATTTT
TRBJ2-3	TRBD1	NA	TRBV27	CASSLLLDRVSDTDTQYF	TGTGCCAGCAGTTTACTTCTGGACAGGGTTAGTGATACAGATACGCAGTATTTT
TRBJ2-1	NA	few	TRBV19	CASTSGDYEQFF	TGTGCCAGTACCTCAGGAGACTACGAGCAGTTCTTC
TRBJ2-7	TRBD2	NA	TRBV30	CAGGLAGGRGDEQYF	TGTGCCGGTGGACTAGCGGGAGGTCGCGGGGACGAGCAGTACTTC
TRBJ2-7	TRBD1	NA	TRBV9	CASSPRQGARYEQYF	TGTGCCAGCAGCCCGAGACAGGGGGCGCGCTACGAGCAGTACTTC
TRBJ1-4	NA	NA	TRBV19	CASSMRIRSEKLFF	TGTGCCAGTAGTATGAGAATACGATCGGAAAAACTGTTTTTT
TRBJ2-1	TRBD1	NA	TRBV29-1	CSVRTGTGHNEQFF	TGCAGCGTGCGCACCGGGACAGGGCACAATGAGCAGTTCTTC
TRBJ2-5	NA	NA	TRBV7-9	CASTSAGYGPLVQYF	TGTGCCAGCACTTCAGCCGGATATGGGCCCCTGGTCCAGTACTTC